This T cell receptor beta chain derives from a study of regulatory T cells in long-lasting Graves disease. The sample holds many counts of this clonotype. Its matching antigen is unknown. Time point meaning: newly diagnosed GD, antithyroid drugs for less than 3 months. RNA extracted from PBMCs served as the sequencing template. Findings and caveats of the study: Only peripheral blood was studied, not thyroid tissue.

Combining iRepertoire HTBI primers with Arm-PCR of CDR3 regions, the authors built TCR beta libraries. MiXCR, applied by TCRdb to the multiplex PCR reads, yields one record per CDR3 protein. The table has about 370,000 distinct CDR3 sequences, 15% to 19% seen once; the top ten hold about 20%. CDR1 is DFQATT and CDR2 is SNEGSKA in the germline V gene (reference sequence). V lost 6 bases, J lost 5 bases, and 13 bases lay in between. This CDR3 is built from 12 residues. The clonotype originates from a female donor with Graves disease. The sequencing used peripheral blood mononuclear cells (PBMCs), collected at new diagnosis, from a patient treated with antithyroid drugs. The chain is built from TRBV20-1 and TRBJ2-5; D may be TRBD1 (5 bases). The CDR3 DNA follows: TGCAGTGCCACATCAGGGTTGGAGACCCAGTACTTC. It codes for CSATSGLETQYF.